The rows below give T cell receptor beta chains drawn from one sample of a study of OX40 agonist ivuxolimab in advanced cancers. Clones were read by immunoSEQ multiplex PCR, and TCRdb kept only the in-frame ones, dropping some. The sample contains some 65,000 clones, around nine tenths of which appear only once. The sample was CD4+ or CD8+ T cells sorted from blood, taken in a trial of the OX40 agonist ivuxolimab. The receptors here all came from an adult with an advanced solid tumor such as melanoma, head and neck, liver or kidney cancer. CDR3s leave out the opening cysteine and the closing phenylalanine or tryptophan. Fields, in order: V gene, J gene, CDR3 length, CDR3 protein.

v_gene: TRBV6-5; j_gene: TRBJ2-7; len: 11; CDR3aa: ASSGGVRYEQY
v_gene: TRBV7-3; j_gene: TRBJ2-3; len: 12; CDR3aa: ASSQTSHTDTQY
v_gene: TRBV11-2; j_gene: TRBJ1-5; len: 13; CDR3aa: ASSPGGRANQPQH
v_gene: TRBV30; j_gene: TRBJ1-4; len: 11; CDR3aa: AVSGGRGEKLF
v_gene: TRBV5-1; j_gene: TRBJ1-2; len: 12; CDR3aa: ASRTGTVTYGYT
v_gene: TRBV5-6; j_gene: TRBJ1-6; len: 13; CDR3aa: ASSLRGPGASPLH
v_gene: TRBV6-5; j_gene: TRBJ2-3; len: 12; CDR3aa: ASSSQSDADTQY
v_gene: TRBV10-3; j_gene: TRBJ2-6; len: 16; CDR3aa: AISEPSGGAPGANVLT
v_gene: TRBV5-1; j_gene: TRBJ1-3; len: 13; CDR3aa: ASSLAGTAGNTIY
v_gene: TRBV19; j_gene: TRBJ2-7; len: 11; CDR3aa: ASSRGGAYEQY
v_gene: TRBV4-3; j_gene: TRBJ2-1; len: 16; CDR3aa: ASSQDRLWGLPPWEQF
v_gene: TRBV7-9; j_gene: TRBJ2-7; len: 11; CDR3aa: ASSQSRGYEQY
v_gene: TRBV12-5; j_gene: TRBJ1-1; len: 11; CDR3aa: ASGPGGDTEAF
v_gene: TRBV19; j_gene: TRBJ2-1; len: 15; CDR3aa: ASSLTSGGVTYNEQF
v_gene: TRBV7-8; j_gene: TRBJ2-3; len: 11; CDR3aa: ASSSGGTDTQY
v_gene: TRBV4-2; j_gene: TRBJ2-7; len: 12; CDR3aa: ASSQDERGYEQY
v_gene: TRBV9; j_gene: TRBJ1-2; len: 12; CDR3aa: ASSVGQGNYGYT
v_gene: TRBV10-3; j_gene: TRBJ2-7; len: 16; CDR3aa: AISESFLRTGRTYEQY
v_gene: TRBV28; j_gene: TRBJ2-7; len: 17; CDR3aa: ASSLFGTPNPPASYEQY
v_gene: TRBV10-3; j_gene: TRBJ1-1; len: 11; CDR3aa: AISEYEGARAF
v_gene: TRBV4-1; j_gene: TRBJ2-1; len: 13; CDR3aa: ASSQDWVSYNEQF